This TCR beta chain was found in a study of T cell repertoires in cytomegalovirus infection. Study-wide background: Through public TCR beta signatures, both CMV infection and matching HLA type were indicated.

This clonotype was counted only a few times. Antigen: not known. V was clipped by 5 bases and J by 8 bases, with 18 bases between them. There are 13 residues in the CDR3. Germline lookup yields CDR1 SQVTM and CDR2 ANQGSEA. TCRdb re-analysed the reads in MiXCR, keeping a single row per CDR3 protein. The sample holds fewer than 700,000 distinct CDR3 sequences, 24% seen once. Study-wide findings and caveats: HLA-C-restricted CMV clonotypes gave the most frequent clonotype in two of eight donors. Using cumulative public TCR beta family frequency, the authors identified those who carried CMV together with the relevant HLA.

Sequenced material: CD8+ T cells from PBMCs. This chain joins TRBV29-1 and TRBJ1-2; possible D gene TRBD1, 5 bases. The TCR sequence derives from a human donor in good health (CMV status not recorded). Some clones in this sample may be carry-over from other donors' samples. CDR3 region: CSVRVQGSTGYTF. The CDR3 DNA is TGCAGCGTTCGGGTCCAGGGTTCAACGGGCTACACCTTC. Using reference TRBV29-1 and TRBJ1-2 for the parts outside the CDR3, the full variable domain is SAVISQKPSRDICQRGTSLTIQCQVDSQVTMMFWYRQQPGQSLTLIATANQGSEATYESGFVIDKFPISRPNLTFSTLTVSNMSPEDSSIYLCSVRVQGSTGYTFGSGTRLTVV.